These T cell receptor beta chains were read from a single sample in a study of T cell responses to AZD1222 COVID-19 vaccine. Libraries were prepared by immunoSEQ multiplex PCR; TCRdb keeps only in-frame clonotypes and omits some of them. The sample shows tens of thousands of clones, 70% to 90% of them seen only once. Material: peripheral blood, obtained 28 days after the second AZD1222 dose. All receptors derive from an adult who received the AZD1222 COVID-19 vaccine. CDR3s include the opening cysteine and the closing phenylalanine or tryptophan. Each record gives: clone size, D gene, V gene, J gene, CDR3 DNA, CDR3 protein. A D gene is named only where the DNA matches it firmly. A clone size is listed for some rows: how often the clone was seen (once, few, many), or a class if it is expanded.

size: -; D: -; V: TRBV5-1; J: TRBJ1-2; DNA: TGCGCCAGCAGAGCCCGGACGTCCGATGGCTACACCTTC; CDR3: CASRARTSDGYTF
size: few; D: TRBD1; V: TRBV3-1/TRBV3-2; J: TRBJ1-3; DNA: TGTGCCAGCAGCCAGACAGGGGGAAACACCATATATTTT; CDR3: CASSQTGGNTIYF
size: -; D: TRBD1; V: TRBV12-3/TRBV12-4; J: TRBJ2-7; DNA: TGTGCCAGCAGTCCCGACAGGGGGTACGAGCAGTACTTC; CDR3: CASSPDRGYEQYF
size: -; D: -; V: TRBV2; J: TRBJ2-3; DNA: TGTGCCAGCAGGGCAGCTGGCGGCACAGATACGCAGTATTTT; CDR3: CASRAAGGTDTQYF
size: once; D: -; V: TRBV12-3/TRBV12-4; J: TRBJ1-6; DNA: TGTGCCAGCAGTTCAGAACGAATTTCACCCCTCCACTTT; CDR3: CASSSERISPLHF
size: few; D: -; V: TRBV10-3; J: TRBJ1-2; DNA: TGTGCCATCAGTGAGTCTCTCGGTCGTGTGGGCTACACCTTC; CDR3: CAISESLGRVGYTF
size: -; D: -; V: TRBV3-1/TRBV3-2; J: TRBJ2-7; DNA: TGTGCCAGCAGCCCCGGATCGTACCTCTACGAGCAGTACTTC; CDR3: CASSPGSYLYEQYF
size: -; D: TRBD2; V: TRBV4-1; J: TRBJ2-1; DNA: TGCGCCAGCAGCCAGCCCTTACTAGCGGGGGGAGGCAATGAGCAGTTCTTC; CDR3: CASSQPLLAGGGNEQFF
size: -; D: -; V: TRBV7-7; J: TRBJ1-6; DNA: TGTGCCAGCAGCTCAGACCGCACCTCACCCCTCCACTTT; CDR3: CASSSDRTSPLHF
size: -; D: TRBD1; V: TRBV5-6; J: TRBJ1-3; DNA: TGTGCCAGCAGCTGGGGACAGTTCTCTGGAAACACCATATATTTT; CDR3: CASSWGQFSGNTIYF
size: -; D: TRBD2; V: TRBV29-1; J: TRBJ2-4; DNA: TGCAGCGTTGAAAGAAGCGGGGGTGAAAACATTCAGTACTTC; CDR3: CSVERSGGENIQYF
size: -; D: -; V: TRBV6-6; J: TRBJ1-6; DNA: TGTGCCAGCAGCACCCGACCCAATTCACCCCTCCACTTT; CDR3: CASSTRPNSPLHF
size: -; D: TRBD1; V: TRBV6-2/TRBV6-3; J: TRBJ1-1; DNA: TGTGCCAGCAGTTCGCGGACAGGGGGCGAAACTGAAGCTTTCTTT; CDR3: CASSSRTGGETEAFF
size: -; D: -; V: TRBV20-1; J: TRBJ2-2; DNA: TGCAGTGCTAGTGGCCAGATCACCGGGGAGCTGTTTTTT; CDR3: CSASGQITGELFF
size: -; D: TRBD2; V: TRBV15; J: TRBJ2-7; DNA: TGTGCCACCAGCAGATTTAGCGGGGGGATCGCCTACGAGCAGTACTTC; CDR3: CATSRFSGGIAYEQYF
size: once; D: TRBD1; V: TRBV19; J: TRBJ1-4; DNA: TGTGCCAGTACCAGGACAGGGGAGTTTGAAAAACTGTTTTTT; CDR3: CASTRTGEFEKLFF
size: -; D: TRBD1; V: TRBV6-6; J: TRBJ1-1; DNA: TGTGCCAGCAGGGGACAGGGGGAAGCTTTCTTT; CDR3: CASRGQGEAFF
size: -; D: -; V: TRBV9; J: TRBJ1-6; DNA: TGTGCCAGCAGCGTGACGGCCGGGACACAAACACCCCTCCACTTT; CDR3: CASSVTAGTQTPLHF
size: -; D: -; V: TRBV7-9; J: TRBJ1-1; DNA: TGTGCCAGCAGCTCCGGACAACAGAACACTGAAGCTTTCTTT; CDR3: CASSSGQQNTEAFF
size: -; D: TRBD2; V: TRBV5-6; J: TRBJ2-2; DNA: TGTGCCAGCAGCTCGTTGGGGGGGACCGGGGAGCTGTTTTTT; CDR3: CASSSLGGTGELFF
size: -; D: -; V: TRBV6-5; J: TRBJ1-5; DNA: TGTGCCAGCCGCGTGGGCGACTATAGCAATCAGCCCCAGCATTTT; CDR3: CASRVGDYSNQPQHF
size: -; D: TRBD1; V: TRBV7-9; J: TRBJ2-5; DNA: TGTGCCAGCAGCTCCTGGACAGGGTACGAGACCCAGTACTTC; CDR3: CASSSWTGYETQYF
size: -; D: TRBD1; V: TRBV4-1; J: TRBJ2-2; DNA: TGCGCCAGCAGCCAAGAATTAGGGACAGGATACACCGGGGAGCTGTTTTTT; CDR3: CASSQELGTGYTGELFF
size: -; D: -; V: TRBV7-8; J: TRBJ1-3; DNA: TGTGCCAGCAGCTTAGGGGGAGGGACGAGCTCTGGAAACACCATATATTTT; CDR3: CASSLGGGTSSGNTIYF
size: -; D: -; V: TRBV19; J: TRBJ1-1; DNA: TGTGCCAGTAGTAGAGGAGCGCAGAGGAACACTGAAGCTTTCTTT; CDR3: CASSRGAQRNTEAFF
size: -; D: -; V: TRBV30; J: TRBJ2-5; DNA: TGTGCCTGGAGTGTAGGTCTAGGTCAAGAGACCCAGTACTTC; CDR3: CAWSVGLGQETQYF
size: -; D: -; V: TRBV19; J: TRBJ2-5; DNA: TGTGCCAGTAGTGAAATACGGGGAGAGACCCAGTACTTC; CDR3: CASSEIRGETQYF
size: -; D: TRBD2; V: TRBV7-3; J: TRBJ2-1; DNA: TGTGCCAGCAGCTCGACTAGCGGTCAAAATGAGCAGTTCTTC; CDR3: CASSSTSGQNEQFF
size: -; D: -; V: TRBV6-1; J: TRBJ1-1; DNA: TGTGCCAGCAGTGAACAGCCGAACACTGAAGCTTTCTTT; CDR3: CASSEQPNTEAFF
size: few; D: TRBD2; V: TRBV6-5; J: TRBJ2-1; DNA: TGTGCCAGCAGTTTGTCCGGGACTAGCGGGGGTGGTGAGCAGTTCTTC; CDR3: CASSLSGTSGGGEQFF
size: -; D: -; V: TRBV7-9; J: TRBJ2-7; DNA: TGTGCCAGCAGCGCGCCCGCAGGGTCAAGCTCCTACGAGCAGTACTTC; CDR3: CASSAPAGSSSYEQYF
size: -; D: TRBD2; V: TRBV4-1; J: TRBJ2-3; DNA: TGCGCCAGCAGCCAGCTCGTAGCGGGGGGAGATACGCAGTATTTT; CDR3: CASSQLVAGGDTQYF
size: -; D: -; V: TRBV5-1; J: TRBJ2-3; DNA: TGCGCCAGCAGCTTGGTGCTCGCCAGGGGCGATACGCAGTATTTT; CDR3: CASSLVLARGDTQYF
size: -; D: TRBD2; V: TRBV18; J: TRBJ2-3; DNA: TGTGCCAGCTCACTAGCGGGGTCAGATACGCAGTATTTT; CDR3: CASSLAGSDTQYF
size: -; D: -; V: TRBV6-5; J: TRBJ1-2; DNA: TGTGCCAGCAGCCCAGAGGGAAGGGGGAGGGGTGGCTACACCTTC; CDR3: CASSPEGRGRGGYTF
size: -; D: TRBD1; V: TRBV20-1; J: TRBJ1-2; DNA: TGCAGTGCTAGTAGAGAGGGGAGAGGGGGCAACTATGGCTACACCTTC; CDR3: CSASREGRGGNYGYTF
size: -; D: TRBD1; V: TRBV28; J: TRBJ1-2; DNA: TGTGCCAGCAGTTTAGCACAGGGGACCTATGGCTACACCTTC; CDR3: CASSLAQGTYGYTF
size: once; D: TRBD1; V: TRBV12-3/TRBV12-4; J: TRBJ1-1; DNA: TGTGCCAGCAGCCGGACAGGGGGCGCTGAAGCTTTCTTT; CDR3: CASSRTGGAEAFF
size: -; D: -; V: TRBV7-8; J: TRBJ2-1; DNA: TGTGCCAGCAGCTTAGCCCATGTCCAGGGGCCTTACAATGAGCAGTTCTTC; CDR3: CASSLAHVQGPYNEQFF
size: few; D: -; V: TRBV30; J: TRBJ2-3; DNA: TGTGCCTCTGACAAGGGCACAGATACGCAGTATTTT; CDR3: CASDKGTDTQYF
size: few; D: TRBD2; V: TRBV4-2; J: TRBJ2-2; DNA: TGTGCCAGCAGCCAAGCGGGGGGGCGTACCGGGGAGCTGTTTTTT; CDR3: CASSQAGGRTGELFF
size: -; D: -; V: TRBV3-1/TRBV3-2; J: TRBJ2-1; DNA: TGTGCCAGCAGCCAAGAGGGAGGCCGGGAGCAGTTCTTC; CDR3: CASSQEGGREQFF
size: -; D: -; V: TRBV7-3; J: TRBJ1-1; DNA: TGTGCCAGCAGCCCCGGGGGGGGCACTGAAGCTTTCTTT; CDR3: CASSPGGGTEAFF
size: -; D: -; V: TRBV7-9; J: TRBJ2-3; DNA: TGTGTCGGGGGGCCGTCCACAGATACGCAGTATTTT; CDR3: CVGGPSTDTQYF
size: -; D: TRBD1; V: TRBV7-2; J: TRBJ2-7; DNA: TGTGCCAGCAGTCCGGGACAGTTCCTTATGCAGTACTTC; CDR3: CASSPGQFLMQYF
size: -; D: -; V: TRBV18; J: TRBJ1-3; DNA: TGTGCCAGCTCACCAGGCAGCTCTGGAAACACCATATATTTT; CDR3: CASSPGSSGNTIYF
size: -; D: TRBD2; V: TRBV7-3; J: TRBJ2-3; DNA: TGTGCCAGCAGCATTAGCGGGGGTACAGATACGCAGTATTTT; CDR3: CASSISGGTDTQYF
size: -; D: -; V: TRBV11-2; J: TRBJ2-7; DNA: TGTGCCAGCAGCTTAGTACCGGGACCATACGAGCAGTACTTC; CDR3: CASSLVPGPYEQYF
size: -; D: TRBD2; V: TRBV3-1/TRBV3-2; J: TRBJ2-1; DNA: TGTGCCAGCAGCCAATATACCGGGGGGGCAACAGATGAGCAGTTCTTC; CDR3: CASSQYTGGATDEQFF
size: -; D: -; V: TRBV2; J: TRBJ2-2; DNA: TGTGCCAGCAGAGCCGTCAGAGGCGTATTGAACACCGGGGAGCTGTTTTTT; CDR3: CASRAVRGVLNTGELFF